This T cell receptor (beta chain) originates from a study of T cell responses to AZD1222 COVID-19 vaccine. Overall study results and limits: Only six or seven AZD1222 recipients tested seropositive at baseline.

Germline V gene sequence: CDR1 SGDLS, CDR2 YYNGEE. Trimming shortened V by 0 bases and J by 6 bases, and 6 bases separated the two germline ends. The CDR3 runs 13 residues. Repertoires were generated with immunoSEQ multiplex PCR, while TCRdb's copy carries only in-frame clones and drops some. The sample lists approximately 140,000 clones, around 94% occurring once. As to this clone: What it recognizes is unknown.

The chain is built from TRBV9 and TRBJ2-2; D is uncertain. This sequence was found in an adult who received the AZD1222 COVID-19 vaccine. The specimen was peripheral blood, collected 28 days after the second AZD1222 dose. The CDR3: CASSVEWAGELFF. The DNA for the CDR3 is TGTGCCAGCAGCGTAGAGTGGGCCGGGGAGCTGTTTTTT.